The 30 T cell receptor beta chains below all came from one sample that was sequenced in a study of cytomegalovirus exposure and HLA in healthy donors. In the PCR, 60 Vbeta and 13 Jbeta primers were used. Assay: immunoSEQ multiplex PCR; the TCRdb copy retains only in-frame clones and omits some. The table records approximately 160,000 clones, roughly 80% of them present only once. Sequenced: PBMCs. Receptors were obtained from a man younger than 35 in good health and CMV-seronegative.

The chain employs TRBV4-1 and TRBJ2-1; D remains unclear. Trimming pared 0 bases from V and 0 bases from J, leaving 12 bases between. This CDR3 spans 17 amino acids. Germline CDR1 and CDR2: MGHRA and YSYEKL. The CDR3 protein is CASSQDYPASSYNEQFF. The DNA of the CDR3 is TGCGCCAGCAGCCAAGATTATCCCGCCAGCTCCTACAATGAGCAGTTCTTC.

This clone turned up a few times. The CDR3 coding sequence is TGTGCCAGCAGTGTGTCTAGCGGGAGCACAGATACGCAGTATTTT. It encodes CASSVSSGSTDTQYF. This chain links TRBV6-4 with TRBJ2-3, with 8 bases fitting TRBD2. V was clipped by 4 bases and J by 0 bases; unmatched bases: 3. Germline V gene sequence: CDR1 MRHNA, CDR2 SNTAGT. This CDR3 contains 15 residues.

The chain uses TRBV4-3 and TRBJ2-5; weak D call: TRBD1 (6 bases). The J call may be mistaken, given a closer DNA end match to TRBJ2-7. The CDR3 covers 14 residues. Germline CDR1 LGHNA, CDR2 YSLEER. The CDR3 loop is CASSHSDRPYEQYF. The DNA of the CDR3 is TGCGCCAGCAGCCACAGTGACAGGCCCTACGAGCAGTACTTC.

The chain links TRBV7-8 to TRBJ1-1; 7 nucleotides match TRBD1. This CDR3 spans 15 amino acids. The J segment lost 1 base and the V segment lost 6 bases, leaving 8 bases of the junction unmatched. Germline assignment: CDR1 SGHVS and CDR2 FQNEAQ. In DNA form, the CDR3 reads TGTGCCAGCAGGCTTAGCGACAGGGCGAACACTGAAGCTTTCTTT. It encodes CASRLSDRANTEAFF.

The V and J genes are TRBV27 and TRBJ2-5; D might be TRBD1 (5 bases). The DNA matches TRBJ2-7 better at its end, which makes the J call doubtful. Looked up from germline, CDR1 is MNHEY and CDR2 is SMNVEV (reference sequence). The CDR3 totals 14 residues. The CDR3 loop reads CASSLDRGGNEQYF. CDR3 coding DNA: TGTGCCAGCAGTTTAGATAGGGGCGGAAACGAGCAGTACTTC.

The rearrangement links TRBV14 to TRBJ2-2; TRBD2 aligns across 7 bases. CDR3 length: 15 residues. Germline lookup yields CDR1 SGHDN and CDR2 FVKESK. J gave up 6 bases and V 3 bases, and 7 bases lay outside the gene matches. The CDR3 DNA reads TGTGCCAGCAGCCACTGGGCGGGAGCTCCCGGGGAGCTGTTTTTT. Translated: CASSHWAGAPGELFF.

This chain connects TRBV27 to TRBJ1-5; 7 nucleotides line up with TRBD1. The V segment lost 10 bases and the J segment 1 base; nucleotides outside the gene matches: 13. The CDR3 has 16 amino acids. Germline CDR1 reads MNHEY; CDR2 reads SMNVEV (reference sequence). CDR3 DNA sequence: TGTGCCACCGCGGAGTACAGGGGAAAAAGCAATCAGCCCCAGCATTTT. Protein: CATAEYRGKSNQPQHF.

The gene calls are TRBV27 and TRBJ1-5, with D possibly TRBD1 on 5 matching bases. The length of the CDR3 is 11 residues. Between the trimmed V and J ends, which lost 9 bases and 7 bases, there was a span of 10 bases. The V gene's germline CDR1 is MNHEY and CDR2 SMNVEV (reference sequence). The DNA of the CDR3 is TGTGCCAGTGGGGCGCACCAGCCCCAGCATTTT. It encodes CASGAHQPQHF.

This clone was seen only once. The chain uses TRBV6-5 and TRBJ2-3; TRBD1 is a possible D gene (5 bases). Trimming cost V 1 base and J 1 base, with 12 bases left between them. The germline gives CDR1 MNHEY, CDR2 SVGAGI. The CDR3 has 16 amino acids. The CDR3 sequence is CASSYWAGMGTDTQYF. The CDR3, as DNA: TGTGCCAGCAGTTACTGGGCAGGGATGGGCACAGATACGCAGTATTTT.

This clone was counted only a few times. V is TRBV4-3 and J is TRBJ2-1; TRBD2 aligns across 10 bases. The CDR3 runs to 16 residues. Per the germline V gene, CDR1 is LGHNA and CDR2 is YSLEER. V lost 0 bases to trimming and J lost 7 bases; unmatched junction nucleotides: 6. CDR3 in DNA: TGCGCCAGCAGCCAAGATGTGACTAGCGGGTGGAATGAGCAGTTCTTC. It is translated as CASSQDVTSGWNEQFF.

In this sample, this clone turned up a few times. The chain couples TRBV28 to TRBJ1-2; a weak D match, TRBD1 (6 bases). CDR3 size: 14 residues. V lost 1 base, J lost 9 bases, and 15 bases lay in between. In germline, CDR1 is MDHEN, CDR2 SYDVKM. The CDR3 loop reads CASSLFTGIQSYTF. Here the CDR3 DNA reads TGTGCCAGCAGTTTATTCACAGGGATTCAGAGCTACACCTTC.

Here the CDR3 DNA reads TGTGCCAGCTCACCGCCGACTAGCGGGAGGGGTGAGCAGTACTTC. This gives the protein CASSPPTSGRGEQYF. The chain links TRBV18 to TRBJ2-7; 14 bases map to TRBD2. Germline loops: CDR1 KGHSH, CDR2 LQKENI. J was trimmed by 7 bases and V by 3 bases; bases with no gene match: 5. The CDR3 is 15 amino acids.

The gene calls are TRBV2 and TRBJ1-1; TRBD1 is a possible D gene (6 bases). V was shortened by 7 bases and J by 2 bases, with 20 bases between the two germline ends. The germline CDR1 and CDR2 sequences are SNHLY and FYNNEI. The CDR3 spans 16 residues. In DNA form, the CDR3 reads TGTGCCAGCAAGCCCCGGGCAGGGGAAGGTAACACTGAAGCTTTCTTT. It codes for CASKPRAGEGNTEAFF. Based on the CDR3 plus reference TRBV2 and TRBJ1-1, the full variable domain is EPEVTQTPSHQVTQMGQEVILRCVPISNHLYFYWYRQILGQKVEFLVSFYNNEISEKSEIFDDQFSVERPDGSNFTLKIRSTKLEDSAMYFCASKPRAGEGNTEAFFGQGTRLTVV.

The chain uses TRBV4-3 and TRBJ2-1; 9 bases match TRBD2. Losses at the gene ends were 6 bases for V and 6 bases for J; bases not matched to a gene: 12. This CDR3 comprises 16 residues. Per germline, CDR1 LGHNA and CDR2 YSLEER. CDR3 sequence: CASSPRDSGSFNEQFF. The CDR3 region has the DNA TGCGCCAGCAGTCCGAGGGATAGCGGGAGTTTCAATGAGCAGTTCTTC.

The chain employs TRBV27 and TRBJ1-4; 8 nucleotides agree with TRBD1. V was clipped by 5 bases and J by 7 bases; unmatched bases: 9. This CDR3 contains 15 residues. In germline, CDR1 is MNHEY, CDR2 SMNVEV (reference sequence). CDR3 sequence (DNA): TGTGCCAGCAGTCTATTTCCGGACAGGGTTGAAAAACTGTTTTTT. This sequence encodes CASSLFPDRVEKLFF.

The CDR3 bases are TGTGCCAGCAGACTCAAAGCTCTTGGTCGAGGTGAGACCCAGTACTTC. It is translated as CASRLKALGRGETQYF. The rearrangement joins TRBV27 to TRBJ2-5, with D unclear. Trimming took off 6 bases at V and 5 bases at J, with 22 bases between the two ends. CDR3 length equals 16 residues. Germline V lookup: CDR1 MNHEY, CDR2 SMNVEV (reference sequence).

The chain is built from TRBV9 and TRBJ2-6, with 8 bases identical to TRBD1. The J segment lost 3 bases and the V segment lost 0 bases, leaving 8 bases of the junction unmatched. Looked up from germline, CDR1 is SGDLS and CDR2 is YYNGEE. CDR3 size: 18 residues. CDR3 DNA sequence: TGTGCCAGCAGCGTAGGCCAGGACAGGGTTATTGGGGCCAACGTCCTGACTTTC. As protein: CASSVGQDRVIGANVLTF.

The chain has TRBV7-9 and TRBJ2-1, with D hard to call. This CDR3 region has 13 residues. Germline V CDR1 and CDR2: SEHNR, FQNEAQ (reference sequence). The CDR3: CSGALTEKDEQFF. CDR3 in DNA: TGTTCCGGAGCCTTGACGGAGAAGGATGAGCAGTTCTTC.

The chain joins TRBV5-1 to TRBJ2-1, with TRBD1 as a possible D gene (7 bases). There are 14 residues in the CDR3. V lost 0 bases and J lost 6, with 10 bases in between. Germline lookup yields CDR1 SGHRS and CDR2 YFSETQ. This CDR3 reads CASSLGQGGNEQFF. The CDR3 bases are TGCGCCAGCAGCTTGGGTCAGGGGGGCAATGAGCAGTTCTTC.

The chain joins TRBV7-2 to TRBJ1-4; no clear D. Germline-derived CDR1 and CDR2 are SGHTA and FQGNSA. CDR3 length equals 13 residues. V was pared by 3 bases and J by 8 bases, with 10 bases between. CDR3 sequence reads: CASSFAGEEKLFF. The CDR3 DNA follows: TGTGCCAGCAGCTTCGCCGGGGAGGAAAAACTGTTTTTT.

The chain carries TRBV12-5 and TRBJ2-7, with 10 bases lining up with TRBD2. Germline CDR1 reads LGHNT; CDR2 reads FRNRAP. V shed 0 bases and J 0 bases; nucleotides not matched to a gene: 8. The CDR3 length is 18 residues. Written as DNA, the CDR3 is TGTGCTAGTGGTTTGGTAACCCGGACTAGCGGTATCTCCTACGAGCAGTACTTC. As protein: CASGLVTRTSGISYEQYF.

The chain combines TRBV30 with TRBJ2-5; no definite D call. The V end lost 2 bases, the J end lost 1 base, and 5 bases lay between the germline ends. CDR1 is GTSNPN, CDR2 SVGIG, per germline (reference sequence). CDR3 size: 12 residues. CDR3 in DNA: TGTGCCTGGAGTACAGCCCAAGAGACCCAGTACTTC. Amino acid sequence: CAWSTAQETQYF.

The chain links TRBV6-6 to TRBJ1-1, with no clear D. Germline CDR1 is MNHNY and CDR2 is SVGAGI (reference sequence). This CDR3 has 13 amino acids. V gave up 2 bases and J gave up 0 bases, with 4 bases separating them. CDR3 sequence (DNA): TGTGCCAGCAGTTACGCAGTGAACACTGAAGCTTTCTTT. Translating gives CASSYAVNTEAFF.

This clone was found a few times. V gene TRBV11-2 combines with J gene TRBJ2-5; TRBD1 matches 8 bases. CDR1 is SGHAT and CDR2 is FQNNGV in the germline V gene. The CDR3 loop spans 15 amino acids. The V and J ends lost 6 bases and 6 bases, in that order; junction bases with no gene match: 12. Written as DNA, the CDR3 is TGTGCCAGCAGATCACTACAGGGGGAAGGAAAGACCCAGTACTTC. As protein: CASRSLQGEGKTQYF.

V is TRBV6-6 and J is TRBJ1-1; D is undetermined. The CDR3 length is 15 residues. Per the germline V gene, CDR1 is MNHNY and CDR2 is SVGAGI (reference sequence). Trimming pared 0 bases from V and 6 bases from J, leaving 14 bases between. The CDR3 here is CASSYSVMDAAEAFF. As DNA, the CDR3 is TGTGCCAGCAGTTACTCGGTGATGGATGCGGCTGAAGCTTTCTTT.

In regard to this clone: One junction end disagrees with the germline gene, perhaps due to a read error. CDR3 in DNA: TGTTCCAGCAGCACACAGGGGGCAAACTATGGCTACACCTTC. It is translated as CSSSTQGANYGYTF. The rearrangement links TRBV7-9 to TRBJ1-2; 9 nucleotides agree with TRBD1. The CDR3 is made up of 14 amino acids. Germline assignment: CDR1 SEHNR and CDR2 FQNEAQ (reference sequence).

The V gene is TRBV5-1, the J gene TRBJ1-4; the match to TRBD1 covers 7 bases. In germline, CDR1 is SGHRS, CDR2 YFSETQ. The CDR3 loop spans 15 amino acids. Germline trimming cut 0 bases from V and 8 bases from J; bases unmatched to any gene: 7. The CDR3 sequence is CASSLGEGAGEKLFF. CDR3 DNA: TGCGCCAGCAGCTTGGGTGAGGGGGCTGGGGAAAAACTGTTTTTT.

The chain is built from TRBV27 and TRBJ1-1; D gene uncertain. This CDR3 is 14 amino acids long. Germline V CDR1 and CDR2: MNHEY, SMNVEV (reference sequence). V was cut by 5 bases and J by 6 bases, with 16 bases left in between. CDR3 sequence (DNA): TGTGCCAGCAGTATCTCCCTTCCGCCGGCTGAAGCTTTCTTT. This encodes CASSISLPPAEAFF.

The chain carries TRBV5-4 and TRBJ2-4, with a weak D call TRBD2 (7 bases). Germline V lookup: CDR1 SGHNT, CDR2 YYREEE (reference sequence). The CDR3 consists of 20 residues. With 4 bases removed from V and 0 bases from J, the gap between germline ends came to 26 bases. CDR3 loop: CASSGGGAGAGVVAKNIQYF. DNA for the CDR3: TGTGCCAGCAGCGGAGGGGGGGCGGGAGCAGGAGTGGTAGCCAAAAACATTCAGTACTTC.

This clone has a single count. The V call is TRBV5-1, the J call TRBJ2-5; D is unclear. The tail of the sequence fits TRBJ2-7 better, so the J call may be wrong. This CDR3 has 14 residues. The V gene's germline CDR1 is SGHRS and CDR2 YFSETQ. In DNA, the CDR3 is TGCGCCAGCAGCTATTCCTACAGCTCCTACGAGCAGTACTTC. Its translation is CASSYSYSSYEQYF.